Shown below are 27 T cell receptor beta chains from a single sample sequenced in a study of blood T cell repertoires in COVID-19. Repertoires were generated with immunoSEQ multiplex PCR, while TCRdb's copy carries only in-frame clones and drops some. The profile shows around 99,000 clones, approximately 79% of them singletons. The sample comprised peripheral blood. The receptor source for this set is a woman of 80 years or more with active or convalescent COVID-19.

The V and J genes are TRBV28 and TRBJ1-6, with 8 positions matching TRBD1. The CDR3 sequence is 18 residues long. Germline loops: CDR1 MDHEN, CDR2 SYDVKM. J was trimmed by 0 bases and V by 3 bases; bases with no gene match: 7. CDR3 nucleotides: TGTGCCAGCAGTTTCCTGACAGGGGCAAACTCCTATAATTCACCCCTCCACTTT. Translating gives CASSFLTGANSYNSPLHF.

The chain joins TRBV29-1 to TRBJ1-5, with a tentative D call TRBD1 (5 bases). Germline-derived CDR1 and CDR2 are SQVTM and ANQGSEA. The germline V and J ends were trimmed by 0 bases and 8 bases, with 14 bases remaining between them. CDR3 length: 14 residues. CDR3 sequence: CSVEDGGAGKPQHF. In DNA, the CDR3 is TGCAGCGTTGAAGATGGGGGAGCGGGGAAGCCCCAGCATTTT.

This clone was observed at least ten times. The chain couples TRBV7-2 to TRBJ2-1, with 10 bases that match TRBD1. The CDR3 contains 15 residues. V dropped 1 base and J dropped 9; count of bases not matched to a gene: 6. Germline V gives CDR1 SGHTA, CDR2 FQGNSA. The CDR3 loop reads CASSLGTGGLSEQFF. The DNA of the CDR3 is TGTGCCAGCAGCTTAGGGACAGGGGGTTTGAGTGAGCAGTTCTTC.

The chain employs TRBV25-1 and TRBJ2-7, with TRBD2 matching over 8 bases. The J segment lost 2 bases and the V segment lost 5 bases, leaving 5 bases of the junction unmatched. CDR3 length: 14 amino acids. Germline lookup yields CDR1 MGHDK and CDR2 SYGVNS. The DNA for the CDR3 is TGTGCCAGCAGTCAATTAGCGGGACCCTACGAGCAGTACTTC. Amino acids: CASSQLAGPYEQYF.

Worth noting for this clone: A junction end diverges from the germline sequence, so it may reflect a read error. At the DNA level, this CDR3 is encoded by other sequences in the same sample as well. The V call is TRBV5-1, the J call TRBJ2-3; 12 nucleotides align to TRBD2. The CDR3 has 14 residues. CDR1 and CDR2 (germline): SGHRS, YFSETQ. Written as DNA, the CDR3 is TGTGCCAGCAGCTTGGGACTAGCGGGAGATACGCAGTATTTT. This codes for CASSLGLAGDTQYF.

The table lists this clone with a few counts. The chain couples TRBV19 to TRBJ1-5; D ambiguous. Trimming stripped 3 bases from V and 11 bases from J, with 14 bases between. The CDR3 is 13 residues long. Germline values: CDR1 LNHDA, CDR2 SQIVND (reference sequence). This chain's CDR3 is CASSIEFRGSQHF. CDR3 DNA: TGTGCCAGTAGTATCGAATTTCGAGGATCCCAGCATTTT.

The CDR3 is CAIRVAGGPGEQFF. The CDR3 region has the DNA TGTGCCATCAGGGTAGCGGGAGGGCCGGGTGAGCAGTTCTTC. The chain is built from TRBV10-3 and TRBJ2-1, with 11 bases matching TRBD2. The CDR3 is 14 amino acids. V was pared by 6 bases and J by 9 bases, with 7 bases of the junction left unmatched. CDR1 is ENHRY and CDR2 is SYGVKD in the germline V gene.

The chain is built from TRBV28 and TRBJ2-1; the D is unclear. V was trimmed by 1 base and J by 8 bases, leaving 3 bases between them. In germline, CDR1 is MDHEN, CDR2 SYDVKM. This CDR3 has 11 amino acids. CDR3 loop: CASSLSDEQFF. The CDR3 bases are TGTGCCAGCAGTTTATCTGATGAGCAGTTCTTC.

This clone was detected a few times. This chain links TRBV6-1 with TRBJ1-2; D remains unclear. CDR1 MNHNS and CDR2 SASEGT come from the germline V gene. Trimming took 0 bases from V and 4 from J, leaving 6 bases between them. The length of the CDR3 is 13 residues. DNA for the CDR3: TGTGCCAGCAGTGAAGCGGGCCTCTATGGCTACACCTTC. It codes for CASSEAGLYGYTF.

The rearrangement joins TRBV19 to TRBJ1-6; D gene unclear. The CDR3 totals 15 residues. V was pared by 6 bases and J by 5 bases, with 14 bases between. Germline lookup yields CDR1 LNHDA and CDR2 SQIVND (reference sequence). The chain's CDR3 is CASRSAEGNNSPLHF. CDR3 bases: TGTGCCAGTAGGAGTGCAGAGGGAAATAATTCACCCCTCCACTTT.

The rearrangement joins TRBV29-1 to TRBJ1-1; no clear D. The V and J ends lost 4 bases and 4 bases respectively, with 13 bases between them. Germline CDR1 SQVTM, CDR2 ANQGSEA. This CDR3 is built from 13 residues. CDR3 nucleotide sequence: TGCAGCGTTGTATCGGGGTATGGCACTGAAGCTTTCTTT. Amino acid sequence: CSVVSGYGTEAFF.

The gene calls are TRBV5-4 and TRBJ2-2; the D gene is possibly TRBD1 (6 bases). CDR1 is SGHNT and CDR2 is YYREEE in the germline V gene (reference sequence). Trimming removed 0 bases at V and 10 bases at J, with 16 bases between. This CDR3 contains 15 residues. The CDR3 nucleotides read TGTGCCAGCAGCTTGGAGGCAGGGGCGGGCTCGGAGCTGTTTTTT. It translates to CASSLEAGAGSELFF. Filled out from reference TRBV5-4 and TRBJ2-2, the complete variable domain reads ETGVTQSPTHLIKTRGQQVTLRCSSQSGHNTVSWYQQALGQGPQFIFQYYREEENGRGNFPPRFSGLQFPNYSSELNVNALELDDSALYLCASSLEAGAGSELFFGEGSRLTVL.

The J gene is TRBJ2-2, the V gene TRBV19, with D maybe TRBD2 (5 bases). Germline CDR1 reads LNHDA; CDR2 reads SQIVND (reference sequence). V was pared by 2 bases and J by 6 bases, with 10 bases between. The CDR3 consists of 14 residues. CDR3 in amino acids: CASSIRGVAGELFF. In nucleotides, the CDR3 is TGTGCCAGTAGTATACGGGGAGTGGCCGGGGAGCTGTTTTTT.

The rearrangement uses TRBV18 and TRBJ1-6; a weak D match, TRBD1 (5 bases). The ends were cut back, 6 bases at V and 7 bases at J, with 16 bases in the middle. This CDR3 region has 15 residues. Germline CDR1 reads KGHSH; CDR2 reads LQKENI. CDR3 nucleotides: TGTGCCAGCTCCCACCGGGGGGGAGCCAATTCACCCCTCCACTTT. It yields the protein CASSHRGGANSPLHF.

The gene calls are TRBV7-6 and TRBJ1-1; tentatively, D is TRBD1 (6 bases). The V and J ends lost 5 bases and 11 bases respectively, with 21 bases between them. This CDR3 spans 14 amino acids. Germline CDR1 and CDR2: SGHVS and FNYEAQ. This CDR3 reads CASSADRTVTGAFF. CDR3 coding DNA: TGTGCCAGCAGCGCCGATCGGACAGTCACCGGGGCTTTCTTT.

The V and J genes are TRBV5-1 and TRBJ2-5, with TRBD1 matching over 8 bases. Looked up from germline, CDR1 is SGHRS and CDR2 is YFSETQ. The CDR3 is made up of 17 amino acids. J was trimmed by 0 bases and V by 5 bases; bases with no gene match: 12. The chain's CDR3 is CASRPRGLAANQETQYF. The DNA for the CDR3 is TGCGCCAGCAGGCCCAGGGGGCTGGCGGCTAACCAAGAGACCCAGTACTTC.

The chain links TRBV18 to TRBJ2-3; 8 bases line up with TRBD1. The V gene end was trimmed by 2 bases and the J gene end by 3 bases; junction bases not matched to a gene: 7. The CDR3 length is 16 residues. The germline V gene has CDR1 KGHSH and CDR2 LQKENI. The CDR3 DNA follows: TGTGCCAGCTCACCAAAACTCGACAGGGGAACAGATACGCAGTATTTT. Amino acids: CASSPKLDRGTDTQYF.

This chain links TRBV5-5 with TRBJ1-2, with 7 bases matching TRBD1. The CDR3 is 15 amino acids. Germline-derived CDR1 and CDR2 are SGHKS and YYEKEE (reference sequence). V was pared by 3 bases and J by 3 bases, with 8 bases of the junction left unmatched. CDR3 loop: CASSSYPGTDYGYTF. The DNA for the CDR3 is TGTGCCAGCAGCTCCTATCCCGGGACAGACTATGGCTACACCTTC.

The CDR3 spells CASSFLPLAPTPGEKLFF. For the CDR3, the DNA is TGTGCCAGCAGTTTTCTCCCTCTTGCCCCGACCCCGGGGGAAAAACTGTTTTTT. The V gene is TRBV28, the J gene TRBJ1-4; no reliable D call. The CDR3 length is 18 residues. Germline loops: CDR1 MDHEN, CDR2 SYDVKM. The ends were cut back, 3 bases at V and 8 bases at J, with 25 bases in the middle.

This clone is a singleton in its sample. The chain recombines TRBV19 with TRBJ1-1; D uncertain. The CDR3 totals 11 residues. CDR1 is LNHDA, CDR2 SQIVND, per germline (reference sequence). With 6 bases removed from V and 11 bases from J, the gap between germline ends came to 13 bases. CDR3 sequence reads: CASSQALYAFF. The CDR3 DNA is TGTGCCAGTAGCCAGGCCCTGTACGCTTTCTTT.

The chain uses TRBV3-1 (or the pseudogene TRBV3-2) and TRBJ2-6, with D tentatively TRBD2 (6 bases). CDR1 is LGHDT, CDR2 YNNKEL, per germline (reference sequence). The CDR3 spans 15 residues. V was clipped by 4 bases and J by 4 bases, with 11 bases between them. CDR3 nucleotides: TGTGCCAGCAGCCTTACTAGCACCGGGGCCAACGTCCTGACTTTC. This sequence encodes CASSLTSTGANVLTF.

This CDR3 is CASSTRAAGGPARGEQFF. Here the CDR3 DNA reads TGCGCCAGCAGCACCCGCGCAGCGGGAGGGCCGGCAAGGGGTGAGCAGTTCTTC. The V and J genes are TRBV4-3 and TRBJ2-1; TRBD2 aligns across 10 bases. The CDR3 is 18 residues long. Germline-derived CDR1 and CDR2 are LGHNA and YSLEER. Trimming took 5 bases from V and 9 from J; bases not matched to a gene: 19.

V usage is TRBV15 and J usage is TRBJ2-3, with 13 bases lining up with TRBD2. V lost 1 base to trimming and J lost 7 bases; unmatched junction nucleotides: 14. Germline V gene sequence: CDR1 LNHNV, CDR2 YYDKDF (reference sequence). The CDR3 covers 19 residues. Written as DNA, the CDR3 is TGTGCCACCAGCAGAGGACCACTAGCGGGAGGGTGGGAAAAAAATACGCAGTATTTT. Residues: CATSRGPLAGGWEKNTQYF.

A remark on this clone: Other DNA sequences in this sample translate to the same CDR3. The V gene is TRBV29-1, the J gene TRBJ2-3; D is perhaps TRBD1 (7 bases). The ends were cut back, 4 bases at V and 5 bases at J, with 10 bases in the middle. This CDR3 has 12 amino acids. The germline V gene has CDR1 SQVTM and CDR2 ANQGSEA. The CDR3 loop reads CSVGQGGDTQYF. CDR3 DNA sequence: TGCAGCGTTGGACAGGGAGGAGATACGCAGTATTTT.

The chain employs TRBV20-1 and TRBJ1-4; D possibly corresponds to TRBD1 (6 bases). Trimming cost V 3 bases and J 1 base, with 15 bases left between them. This CDR3 contains 16 residues. Germline assignment: CDR1 DFQATT and CDR2 SNEGSKA (reference sequence). The CDR3 DNA sequence: TGCAGTGCTAGTATTTTGGAACAGGGAACTAATGAAAAACTGTTTTTT. Translation gives CSASILEQGTNEKLFF.

The gene calls are TRBV28 and TRBJ1-5, with 7 positions matching TRBD1. Germline V lookup: CDR1 MDHEN, CDR2 SYDVKM. This CDR3 comprises 15 residues. J gave up 2 bases and V 6 bases, and 7 bases lay outside the gene matches. The CDR3 DNA sequence: TGTGCCAGCAGGCTGGACAGGCCGGGCAATCAGCCCCAGCATTTT. This codes for CASRLDRPGNQPQHF.

The chain couples TRBV20-1 to TRBJ1-4; TRBD1 is a possible D gene (5 bases). CDR3 length: 13 amino acids. The germline CDR1 and CDR2 sequences are DFQATT and SNEGSKA (reference sequence). Trimming stripped 3 bases from V and 8 bases from J, with 13 bases between. The CDR3 reads CSASKGVNEKLFF. CDR3 nucleotides: TGCAGTGCTAGTAAAGGGGTAAACGAAAAACTGTTTTTT.